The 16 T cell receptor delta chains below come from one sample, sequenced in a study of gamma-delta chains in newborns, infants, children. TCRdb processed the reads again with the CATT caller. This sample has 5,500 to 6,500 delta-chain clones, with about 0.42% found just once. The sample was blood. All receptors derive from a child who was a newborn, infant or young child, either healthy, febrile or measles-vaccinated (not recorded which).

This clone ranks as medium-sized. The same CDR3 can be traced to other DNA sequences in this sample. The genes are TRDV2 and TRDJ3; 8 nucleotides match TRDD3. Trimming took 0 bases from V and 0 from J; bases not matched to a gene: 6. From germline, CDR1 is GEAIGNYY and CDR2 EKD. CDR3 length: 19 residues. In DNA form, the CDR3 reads TGTGCCTGTGACACCGTACTGGGGGCTTCCTCCTGGGACACCCGACAGATGTTTTTC. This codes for CACDTVLGASSWDTRQMFF.

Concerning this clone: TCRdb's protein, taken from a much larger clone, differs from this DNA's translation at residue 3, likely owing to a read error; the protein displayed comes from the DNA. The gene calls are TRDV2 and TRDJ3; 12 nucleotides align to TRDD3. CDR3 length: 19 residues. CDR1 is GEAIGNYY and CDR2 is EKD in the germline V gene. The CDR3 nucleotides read TGTGCCAGTGACAACGTACTGGGGGATACTATCGGGGACACCCGACAGATGTTTTTC. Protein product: CASDNVLGDTIGDTRQMFF.

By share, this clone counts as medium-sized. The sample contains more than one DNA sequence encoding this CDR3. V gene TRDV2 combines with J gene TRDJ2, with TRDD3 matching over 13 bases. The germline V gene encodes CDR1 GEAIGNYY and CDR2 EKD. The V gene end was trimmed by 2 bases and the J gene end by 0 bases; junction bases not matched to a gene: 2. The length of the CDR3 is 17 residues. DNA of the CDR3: TGTGCCTGTGACAGTACTGGGGGATACGCTTTGACAGCACAACTCTTCTTT. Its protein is CACDSTGGYALTAQLFF.

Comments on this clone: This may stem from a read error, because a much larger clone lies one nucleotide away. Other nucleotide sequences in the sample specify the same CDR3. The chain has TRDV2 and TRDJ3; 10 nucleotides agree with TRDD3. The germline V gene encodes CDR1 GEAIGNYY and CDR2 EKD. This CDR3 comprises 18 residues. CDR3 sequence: CACDTGGYSSWDTRQMFF. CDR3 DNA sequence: TGTGCCTGTGACACTGGGGGATACTCCTCCTGGGACACCCGACAAATGTTTTTC.

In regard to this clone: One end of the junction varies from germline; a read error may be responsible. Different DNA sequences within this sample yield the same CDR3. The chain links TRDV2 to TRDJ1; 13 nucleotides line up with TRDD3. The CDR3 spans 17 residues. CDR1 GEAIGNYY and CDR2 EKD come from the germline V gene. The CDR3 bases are TGTGCCTGCGACATACTGGGGGATACGCGGTACACCGATAAACTCATCTTT. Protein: CACDILGDTRYTDKLIF.

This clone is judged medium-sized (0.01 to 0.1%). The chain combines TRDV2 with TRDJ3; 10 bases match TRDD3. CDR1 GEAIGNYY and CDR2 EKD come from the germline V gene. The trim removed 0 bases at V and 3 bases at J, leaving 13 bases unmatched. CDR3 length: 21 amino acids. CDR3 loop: CACDTLTSGDTHGWDTRQMFF. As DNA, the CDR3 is TGTGCCTGTGACACCCTTACGTCGGGGGATACGCACGGCTGGGACACCCGACAGATGTTTTTC.

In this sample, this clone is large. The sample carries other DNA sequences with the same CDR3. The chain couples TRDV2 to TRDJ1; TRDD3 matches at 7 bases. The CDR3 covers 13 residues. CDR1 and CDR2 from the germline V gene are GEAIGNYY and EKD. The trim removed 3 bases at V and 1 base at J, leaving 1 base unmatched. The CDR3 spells CACDRIRTDKLIF. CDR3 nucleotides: TGTGCCTGTGACCGGATACGCACCGATAAACTCATCTTT.

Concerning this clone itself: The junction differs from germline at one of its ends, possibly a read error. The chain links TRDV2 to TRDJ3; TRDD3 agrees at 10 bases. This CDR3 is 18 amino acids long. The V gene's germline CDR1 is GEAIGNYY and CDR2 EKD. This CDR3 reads CAWDTWGIQGWDTRQMFF. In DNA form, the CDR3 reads TGTGCCTGGGACACTTGGGGGATACAGGGTTGGGACACCCGACAGATGTTTTTC.

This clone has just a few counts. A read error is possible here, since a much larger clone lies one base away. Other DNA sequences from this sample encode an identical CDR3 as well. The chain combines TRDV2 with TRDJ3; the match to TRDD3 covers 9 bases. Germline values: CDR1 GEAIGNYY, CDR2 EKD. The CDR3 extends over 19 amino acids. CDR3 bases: TGTGCATGTGACTCTGTACTGGGGGAGTTCTCCTGGGACACCCGACAGATGTTTTTC. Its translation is CACDSVLGEFSWDTRQMFF.

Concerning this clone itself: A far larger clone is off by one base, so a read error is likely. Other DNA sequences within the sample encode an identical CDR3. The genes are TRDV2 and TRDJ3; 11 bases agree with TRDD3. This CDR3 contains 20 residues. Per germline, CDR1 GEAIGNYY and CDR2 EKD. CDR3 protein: CACDTVLGDSSSWDTRQMFF. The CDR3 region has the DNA TGCGCCTGTGACACCGTACTGGGGGATAGCAGCTCCTGGGACACCCGACAGATGTTTTTC.

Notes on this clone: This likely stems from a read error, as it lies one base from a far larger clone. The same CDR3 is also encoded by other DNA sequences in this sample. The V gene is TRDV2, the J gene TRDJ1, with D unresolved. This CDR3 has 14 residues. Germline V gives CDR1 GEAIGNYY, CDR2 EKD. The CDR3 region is CACDTVGHTDKLIF. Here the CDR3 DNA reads TGTGCCTGTGACACCGTAGGGCACACCGACAAACTCATCTTT.

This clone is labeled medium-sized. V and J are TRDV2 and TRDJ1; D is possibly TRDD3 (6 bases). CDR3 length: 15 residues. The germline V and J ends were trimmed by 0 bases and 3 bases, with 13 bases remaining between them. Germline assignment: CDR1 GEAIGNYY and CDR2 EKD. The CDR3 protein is CACDTAGIFSDKLIF. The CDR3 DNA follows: TGTGCCTGTGACACCGCGGGGATTTTCTCCGATAAACTCATCTTT.

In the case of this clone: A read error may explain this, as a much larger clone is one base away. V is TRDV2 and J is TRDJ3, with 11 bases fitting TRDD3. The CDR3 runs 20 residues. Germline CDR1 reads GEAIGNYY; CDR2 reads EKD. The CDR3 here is CACGTVGTGGYSWDTRQMFF. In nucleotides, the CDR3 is TGTGCCTGTGGCACCGTGGGGACTGGGGGATACTCCTGGGACACCCGACAGATGTTTTTC.

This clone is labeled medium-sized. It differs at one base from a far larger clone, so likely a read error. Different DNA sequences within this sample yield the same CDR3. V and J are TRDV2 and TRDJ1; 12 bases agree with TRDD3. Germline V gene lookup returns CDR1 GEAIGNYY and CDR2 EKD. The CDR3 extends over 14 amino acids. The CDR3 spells CACDVLGDTDKLTF. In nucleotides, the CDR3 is TGTGCCTGTGACGTACTGGGGGATACCGATAAACTCACCTTT.

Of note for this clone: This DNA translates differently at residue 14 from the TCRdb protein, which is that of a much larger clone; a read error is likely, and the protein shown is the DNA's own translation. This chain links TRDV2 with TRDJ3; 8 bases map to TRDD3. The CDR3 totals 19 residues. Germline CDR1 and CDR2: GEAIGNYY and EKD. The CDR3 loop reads CACDPRLGGRAWDARQMFF. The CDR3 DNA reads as TGTGCCTGTGACCCCCGACTGGGGGGCCGGGCCTGGGACGCCCGACAGATGTTTTTC.

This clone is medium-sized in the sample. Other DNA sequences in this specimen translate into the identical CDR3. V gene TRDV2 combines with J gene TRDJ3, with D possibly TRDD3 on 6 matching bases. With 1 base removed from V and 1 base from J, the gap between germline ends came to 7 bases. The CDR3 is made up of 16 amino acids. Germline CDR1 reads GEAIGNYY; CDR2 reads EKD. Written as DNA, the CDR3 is TGTGCCTGTGACACTTGGGGGTCCTGGGACACCCGACAGATGTTTTTC. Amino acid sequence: CACDTWGSWDTRQMFF.